This T cell receptor beta chain was observed in a study of shared clonotypes between healthy human individuals. Germline CDR1 reads SEHNR; CDR2 reads FQNEAQ (reference sequence). Trimming removed 5 bases from V and 1 base from J, with 17 bases in between. The CDR3 totals 16 residues. Clones were read by immunoSEQ multiplex PCR, and TCRdb kept only the in-frame ones, dropping some. Among roughly 490,000 clones listed, approximately 79% were seen once. This rearrangement joins TRBV7-9 to TRBJ2-5; perhaps TRBD2 as D (6 bases). The specimen sequenced was PBMCs. The sequence was collected from a middle-aged woman in good health. Some clones in this sample may be carry-over from other donors' samples. The CDR3 region has the DNA TGTGCCAGCAGCCCCCCCACCCGACTAGTCCAAGAGACCCAGTACTTC. Its protein product is CASSPPTRLVQETQYF. Full variable domain (rest looked up from reference TRBV7-9 and TRBJ2-5): DTGVSQNPRHKITKRGQNVTFRCDPISEHNRLYWYRQTLGQGPEFLTYFQNEAQLEKSRLLSDRFSAERPKGSFSTLEIQRTEQGDSAMYLCASSPPTRLVQETQYFGPGTRLLVL.